Each of the 18 T cell receptor beta chains below was sequenced from the same sample in a study of T cells in Graves' hyperthyroidism and ophthalmopathy. Amplified TCR beta CDR3 regions derived from RNA transcripts. With the HTBI primer set, the TCR CDR3 went through a first round of RT-PCR. Each CDR3 protein gets one entry after TCRdb re-called the multiplex PCR reads with MiXCR. This sample has 550,000 to 650,000 distinct CDR3 sequences; 12% to 15% occur once, and the top ten carry approximately 15%. Input material: blood. All receptors come from a woman between 40 and 55 years old with Graves' hyperthyroidism.

As to this clonotype: Germline and junction disagree at one end, which may indicate a read error. V usage is TRBV7-9 and J usage is TRBJ1-2; 7 positions match TRBD1. This CDR3 contains 14 residues. Looked up from germline, CDR1 is SEHNR and CDR2 is FQNEAQ (reference sequence). Written as DNA, the CDR3 is TGTGCCAGCAGCTTAGGGGACAGCTACTATAGCTACACCTTC. Its translation is CASSLGDSYYSYTF.

This chain links TRBV29-1 with TRBJ2-2, with D perhaps matching TRBD1 (6 bases). The CDR3 has 14 residues. Per germline, CDR1 SQVTM and CDR2 ANQGSEA. The ends were cut back, 0 bases at V and 4 bases at J, with 9 bases in the middle. As DNA, the CDR3 is TGCAGCGTTGAAGAGCAGGGGAGCACCGGGGAGCTGTTTTTT. Translating gives CSVEEQGSTGELFF.

This clonotype has at least ten counts. CDR3 bases: TGTGCCAGCAGCCAACAGGGGCTTTTGTACGAGCAGTACTTC. This codes for CASSQQGLLYEQYF. V usage is TRBV3-1 and J usage is TRBJ2-7; D might be TRBD1 (6 bases). V was cut by 2 bases and J by 4 bases, with 12 bases left in between. Germline V gene lookup returns CDR1 LGHDT and CDR2 YNNKEL (reference sequence). The CDR3 runs to 14 residues.

This clonotype occurred a few times. The V and J genes are TRBV6-1 and TRBJ2-2; TRBD1 is a possible D gene (6 bases). V shed 3 bases and J shed 5 bases, with 10 bases lying between them. The CDR3 is 14 residues long. The germline gives CDR1 MNHNS, CDR2 SASEGT. The DNA of the CDR3 is TGTGCCAGCAGTGACTTGGGGGCTACCGGGGAGCTGTTTTTT. Encoded protein: CASSDLGATGELFF.

V is TRBV19 and J is TRBJ1-3; 8 bases are shared with TRBD1. The CDR3 spans 14 residues. The V gene's germline CDR1 is LNHDA and CDR2 SQIVND (reference sequence). J was trimmed by 2 bases and V by 7 bases; bases with no gene match: 4. CDR3 bases: TGTGCCAGTACTGCGACAGGGGCTGGAAACACCATATATTTT. Its protein is CASTATGAGNTIYF.

This rearrangement joins TRBV4-1 to TRBJ2-2; possibly TRBD2 for D (6 bases). The germline gives CDR1 MGHRA, CDR2 YSYEKL. The CDR3 is made up of 17 amino acids. V was cut by 0 bases and J by 0 bases, with 11 bases left in between. In DNA, the CDR3 is TGCGCCAGCAGCCAAGACGGGATAGCGGCGAACACCGGGGAGCTGTTTTTT. Amino acid sequence: CASSQDGIAANTGELFF.

The chain joins TRBV12-3 or TRBV12-4 to TRBJ1-2; D gene unclear. This CDR3 comprises 14 residues. V was shortened by 5 bases and J by 2 bases, with 12 bases between the two germline ends. CDR3 DNA: TGTGCCAGCAGTCAGACGGTACAAAACTATGGCTACACCTTC. Protein sequence: CASSQTVQNYGYTF.

The chain has TRBV4-1 and TRBJ1-5; D is ambiguous. Germline V gives CDR1 MGHRA, CDR2 YSYEKL. The CDR3 length is 15 residues. Trimming took 0 bases from V and 4 from J, leaving 10 bases between them. For the CDR3, the DNA is TGCGCCAGCAGCCAAGAAGCGGCAGCAAATCAGCCCCAGCATTTT. The encoded protein is CASSQEAAANQPQHF.

A note on this clonotype: Just one base apart from a much larger clone, this may be a read error. It is likely a read error, because the conserved phenylalanine at the end of the CDR3 is missing. The chain uses TRBV2 and TRBJ2-5; 7 nucleotides line up with TRBD2. The CDR3 runs to 12 residues. CDR1 and CDR2 (germline): SNHLY, FYNNEI. Unmatched junction bases numbered 4, after V lost 8 bases and J lost 4 bases. In DNA form, the CDR3 reads TGTGCCAGCGGGGGGGTTGGAGAGACCCAGTACTTA. As protein: CASGGVGETQYL.

This clonotype was picked up many times. This chain links TRBV30 with TRBJ1-1, with 7 nucleotides matching TRBD1. The CDR3 length is 15 residues. Germline assignment: CDR1 GTSNPN and CDR2 SVGIG (reference sequence). Trimming cost V 1 base and J 4 bases; bases outside gene matches: 9. CDR3 residues: CAWSGGRGVGTEAFF. The CDR3 coding sequence is TGTGCCTGGAGTGGAGGCAGGGGGGTTGGCACTGAAGCTTTCTTT.

The chain joins TRBV19 to TRBJ1-1, with 9 bases identical to TRBD1. The CDR3 spans 18 residues. V lost 6 bases and J lost 4; bases outside the gene matches: 18. From germline, CDR1 is LNHDA and CDR2 SQIVND (reference sequence). CDR3 sequence: CASSPVVRTGDFGTEAFF. CDR3 nucleotide sequence: TGTGCCAGTAGCCCGGTGGTAAGGACAGGGGATTTTGGCACTGAAGCTTTCTTT.

Of note for this clonotype: A much larger clone sits a single nucleotide away, making a read error possible. V usage is TRBV28 and J usage is TRBJ2-2; D not certain. In germline, CDR1 is MDHEN, CDR2 SYDVKM. This CDR3 comprises 13 residues. The CDR3 nucleotides read TGTGCCAGCAGTTTGACGGGCACCAGGGAGCTGTTTTTT. This gives the protein CASSLTGTRELFF.

CDR3 sequence (DNA): TGCGCCAGCAGCCAAGCCACGGGACAGTCCCTCCTTGGCTACACCTTC. This translates into CASSQATGQSLLGYTF. The chain is built from TRBV4-1 and TRBJ1-2; 7 bases are a match to TRBD1. The CDR3 spans 16 residues. Germline lookup yields CDR1 MGHRA and CDR2 YSYEKL. V trimming: 1 base; J trimming: 7 bases; junction bases outside the gene matches: 12.

The chain employs TRBV7-2 and TRBJ2-1, with 9 bases identical to TRBD2. The CDR3 totals 15 residues. V dropped 3 bases and J dropped 4; count of bases not matched to a gene: 4. In germline, CDR1 is SGHTA, CDR2 FQGNSA. The CDR3 region is CASSFDSGGYNEQFF. DNA of the CDR3: TGTGCCAGCAGCTTTGATAGCGGGGGATACAATGAGCAGTTCTTC.

This clonotype was seen repeatedly, ten times or more. The chain has TRBV29-1 and TRBJ2-1; perhaps TRBD1 as D (6 bases). This CDR3 is 14 amino acids long. Between the trimmed V and J ends, which lost 8 bases and 0 bases, there was a span of 14 bases. Germline values: CDR1 SQVTM, CDR2 ANQGSEA. CDR3 protein: CSSLGADSYNEQFF. The CDR3 DNA follows: TGCAGCTCACTGGGGGCGGACTCCTACAATGAGCAGTTCTTC.

The table lists this clonotype with a few counts. The V and J genes are TRBV7-9 and TRBJ2-2; maybe TRBD2 (6 bases). V was shortened by 5 bases and J by 5 bases, with 24 bases between the two germline ends. The length of the CDR3 is 18 residues. The germline V gene has CDR1 SEHNR and CDR2 FQNEAQ (reference sequence). The CDR3 reads CASSRAGLTTEPTGELFF. The CDR3 DNA reads TGTGCCAGCAGCCGGGCGGGACTCACAACGGAACCTACCGGGGAGCTGTTTTTT.

This clonotype was observed at least ten times. The chain couples TRBV19 to TRBJ2-1, with D perhaps matching TRBD2 (6 bases). The germline V and J ends were trimmed by 6 bases and 2 bases, with 17 bases remaining between them. The germline V gene has CDR1 LNHDA and CDR2 SQIVND (reference sequence). This CDR3 is built from 16 residues. The CDR3 DNA reads as TGTGCCAGTAGCGAAGTCGGGGGAGCCCCCTACAATGAGCAGTTCTTC. Its protein product is CASSEVGGAPYNEQFF.

This clonotype was observed at least ten times. The J gene is TRBJ2-7, the V gene TRBV28, with 12 bases that match TRBD2. The CDR3 consists of 17 residues. Germline CDR1 is MDHEN and CDR2 is SYDVKM. Losses at the gene ends were 5 bases for V and 0 bases for J; bases not matched to a gene: 8. CDR3 region: CASSLFEGLAGSYEQYF. CDR3 in DNA: TGTGCCAGCAGTCTATTCGAGGGACTAGCGGGCTCCTACGAGCAGTACTTC.